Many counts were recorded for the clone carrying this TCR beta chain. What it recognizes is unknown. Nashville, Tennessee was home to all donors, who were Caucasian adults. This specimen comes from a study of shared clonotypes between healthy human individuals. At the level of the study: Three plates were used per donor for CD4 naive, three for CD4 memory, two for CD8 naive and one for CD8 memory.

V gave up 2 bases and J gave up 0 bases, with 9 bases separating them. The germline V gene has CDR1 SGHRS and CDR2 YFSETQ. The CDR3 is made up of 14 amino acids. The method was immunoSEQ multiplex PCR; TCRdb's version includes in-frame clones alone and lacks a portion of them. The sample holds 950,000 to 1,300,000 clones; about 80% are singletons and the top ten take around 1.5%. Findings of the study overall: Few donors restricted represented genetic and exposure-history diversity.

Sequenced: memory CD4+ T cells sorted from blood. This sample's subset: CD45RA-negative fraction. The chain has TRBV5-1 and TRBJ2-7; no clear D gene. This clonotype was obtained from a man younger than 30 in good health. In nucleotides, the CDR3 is TGCGCCAGCAGCTTCGGAGACCTCTCCTACGAGCAGTACTTC. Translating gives CASSFGDLSYEQYF.